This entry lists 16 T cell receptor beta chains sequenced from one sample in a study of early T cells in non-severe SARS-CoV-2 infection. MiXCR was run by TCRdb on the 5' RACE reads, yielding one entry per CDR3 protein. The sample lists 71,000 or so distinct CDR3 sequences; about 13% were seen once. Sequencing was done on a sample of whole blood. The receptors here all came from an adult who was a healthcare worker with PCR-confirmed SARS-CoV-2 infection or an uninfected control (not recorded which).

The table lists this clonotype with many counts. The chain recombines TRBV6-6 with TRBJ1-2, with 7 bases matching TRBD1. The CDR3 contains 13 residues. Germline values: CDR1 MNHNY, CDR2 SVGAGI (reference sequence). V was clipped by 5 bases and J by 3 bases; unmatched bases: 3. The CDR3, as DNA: TGTGCCAGCAGTGGGGACAGAGACTATGGCTACACCTTC. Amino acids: CASSGDRDYGYTF.

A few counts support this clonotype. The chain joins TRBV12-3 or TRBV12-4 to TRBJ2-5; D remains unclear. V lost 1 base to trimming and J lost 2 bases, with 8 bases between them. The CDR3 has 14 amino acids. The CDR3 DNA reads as TGTGCCAGCAGTTTAGATGCCAATCAAGAGACCCAGTACTTC. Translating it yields CASSLDANQETQYF.

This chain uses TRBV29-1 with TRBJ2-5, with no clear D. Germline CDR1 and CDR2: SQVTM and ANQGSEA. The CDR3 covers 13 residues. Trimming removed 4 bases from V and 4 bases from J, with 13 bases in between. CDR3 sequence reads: CSVGFTSTETQYF. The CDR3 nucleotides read TGCAGCGTTGGCTTCACTTCAACAGAGACCCAGTACTTC.

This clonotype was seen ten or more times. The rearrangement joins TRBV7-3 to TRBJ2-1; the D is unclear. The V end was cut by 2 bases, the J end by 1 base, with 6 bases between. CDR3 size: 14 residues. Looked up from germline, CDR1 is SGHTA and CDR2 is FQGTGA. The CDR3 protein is CASSLQDSYNEQFF. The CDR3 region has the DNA TGTGCCAGCAGCTTACAGGATTCCTACAATGAGCAGTTCTTC.

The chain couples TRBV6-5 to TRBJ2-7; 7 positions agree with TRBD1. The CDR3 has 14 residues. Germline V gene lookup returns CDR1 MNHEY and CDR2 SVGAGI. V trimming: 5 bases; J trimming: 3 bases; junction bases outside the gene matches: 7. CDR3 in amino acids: CASSKDRPDYEQYF. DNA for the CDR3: TGTGCCAGCAGTAAGGACAGGCCTGACTACGAGCAGTACTTC.

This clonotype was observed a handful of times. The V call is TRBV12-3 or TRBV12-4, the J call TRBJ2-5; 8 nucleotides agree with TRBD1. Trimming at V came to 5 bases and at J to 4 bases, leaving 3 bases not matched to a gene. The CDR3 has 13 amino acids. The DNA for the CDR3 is TGTGCCAGCAGTCCAGGGGGCGCAGAGACCCAGTACTTC. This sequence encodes CASSPGGAETQYF.

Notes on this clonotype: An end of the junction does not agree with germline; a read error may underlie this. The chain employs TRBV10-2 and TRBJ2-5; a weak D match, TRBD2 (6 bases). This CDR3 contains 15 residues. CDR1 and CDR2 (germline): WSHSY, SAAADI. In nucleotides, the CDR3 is TGCGCCAGCAACACCCCGGGACTTCCACAAGGGACCCAGTACTTC. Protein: CASNTPGLPQGTQYF.

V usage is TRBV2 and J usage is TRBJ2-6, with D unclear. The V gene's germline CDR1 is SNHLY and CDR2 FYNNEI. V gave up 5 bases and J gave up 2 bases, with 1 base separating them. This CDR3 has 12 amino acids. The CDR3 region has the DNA TGTGCCAGCAGTCCTGGGGCCAACGTCCTGACTTTC. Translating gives CASSPGANVLTF.

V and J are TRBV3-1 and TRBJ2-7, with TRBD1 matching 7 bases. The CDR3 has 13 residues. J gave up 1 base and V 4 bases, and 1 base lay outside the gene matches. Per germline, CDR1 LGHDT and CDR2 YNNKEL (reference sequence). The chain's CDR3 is CASSPGQSYEQYF. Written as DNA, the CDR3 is TGTGCCAGCAGCCCGGGACAGTCCTACGAGCAGTACTTC.

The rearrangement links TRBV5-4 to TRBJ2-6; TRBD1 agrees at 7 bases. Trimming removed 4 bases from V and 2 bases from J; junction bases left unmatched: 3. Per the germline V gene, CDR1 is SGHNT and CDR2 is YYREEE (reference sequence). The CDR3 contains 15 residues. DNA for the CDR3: TGTGCCAGCAGCCGGGACAGTCCTGGGGCCAACGTCCTGACTTTC. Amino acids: CASSRDSPGANVLTF. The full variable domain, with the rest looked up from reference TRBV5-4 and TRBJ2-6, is ETGVTQSPTHLIKTRGQQVTLRCSSQSGHNTVSWYQQALGQGPQFIFQYYREEENGRGNFPPRFSGLQFPNYSSELNVNALELDDSALYLCASSRDSPGANVLTFGAGSRLTVL.

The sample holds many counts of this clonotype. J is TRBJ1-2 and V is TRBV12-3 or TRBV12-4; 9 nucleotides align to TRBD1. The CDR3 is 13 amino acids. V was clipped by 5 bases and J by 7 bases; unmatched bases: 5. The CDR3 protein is CASSTGQGSGYTF. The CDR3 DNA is TGTGCCAGCAGTACCGGACAGGGGAGTGGCTACACCTTC.

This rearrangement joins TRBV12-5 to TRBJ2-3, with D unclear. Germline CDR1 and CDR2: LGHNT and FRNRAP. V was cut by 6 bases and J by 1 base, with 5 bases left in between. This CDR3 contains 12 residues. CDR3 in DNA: TGTGCTAGTGGACCACGCACAGATACGCAGTATTTT. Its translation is CASGPRTDTQYF.

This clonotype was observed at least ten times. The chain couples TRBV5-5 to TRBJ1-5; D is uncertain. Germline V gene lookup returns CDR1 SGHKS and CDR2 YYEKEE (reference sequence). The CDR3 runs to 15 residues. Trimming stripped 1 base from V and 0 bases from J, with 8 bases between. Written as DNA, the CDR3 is TGTGCCAGCAGCTTGTCCTTCAGTAGCAATCAGCCCCAGCATTTT. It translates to CASSLSFSSNQPQHF.

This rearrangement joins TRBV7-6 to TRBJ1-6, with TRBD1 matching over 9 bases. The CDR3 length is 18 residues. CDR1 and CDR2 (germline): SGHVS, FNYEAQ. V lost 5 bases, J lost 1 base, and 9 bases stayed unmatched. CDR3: CASSPRTGVGSYNSPLHF. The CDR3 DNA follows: TGTGCCAGCAGCCCCCGGACAGGGGTAGGATCCTATAATTCACCCCTCCACTTT.

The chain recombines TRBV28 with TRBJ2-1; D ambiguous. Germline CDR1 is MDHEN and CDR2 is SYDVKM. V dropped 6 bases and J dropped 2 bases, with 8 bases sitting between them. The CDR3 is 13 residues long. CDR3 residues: CASSRSPYNEQFF. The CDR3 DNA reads TGTGCCAGCAGCCGGAGCCCCTACAATGAGCAGTTCTTC.

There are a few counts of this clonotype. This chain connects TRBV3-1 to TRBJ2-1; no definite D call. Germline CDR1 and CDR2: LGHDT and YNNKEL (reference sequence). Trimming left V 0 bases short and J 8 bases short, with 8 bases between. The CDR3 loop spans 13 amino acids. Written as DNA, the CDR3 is TGTGCCAGCAGCCAAGATCCTGGGGATGAGCAGTTCTTC. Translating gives CASSQDPGDEQFF.